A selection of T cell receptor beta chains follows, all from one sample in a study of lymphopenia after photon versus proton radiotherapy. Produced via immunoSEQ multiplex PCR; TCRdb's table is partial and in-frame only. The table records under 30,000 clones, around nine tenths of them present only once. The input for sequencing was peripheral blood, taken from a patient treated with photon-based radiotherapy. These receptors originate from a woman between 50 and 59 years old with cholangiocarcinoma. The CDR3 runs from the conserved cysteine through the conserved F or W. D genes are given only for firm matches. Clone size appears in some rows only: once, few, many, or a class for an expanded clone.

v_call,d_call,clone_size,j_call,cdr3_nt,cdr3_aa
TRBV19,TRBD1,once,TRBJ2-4,TGTGCCAGTAGGGAGGGGACAGGGGGCACCCACAGGAACTTC,CASREGTGGTHRNF
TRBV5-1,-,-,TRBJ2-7,TGCGCCAGCAGCTCGGACTTACCCTCGAGCGAGCAGTACTTC,CASSSDLPSSEQYF
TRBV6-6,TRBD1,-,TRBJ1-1,TGTGCCAGCAGTTCCTACCGACAGGGCGGGAACACTGAAGCTTTCTTT,CASSSYRQGGNTEAFF
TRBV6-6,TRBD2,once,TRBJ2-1,TGTGCCAGCACCCTCCGGGGGGGTACGGATGAGCAGTTCTTC,CASTLRGGTDEQFF
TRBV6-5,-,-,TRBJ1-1,TGTGCCAGCAGTTTGGAGGGGAGGAGGGCCACTGAAGCTTTCTTT,CASSLEGRRATEAFF
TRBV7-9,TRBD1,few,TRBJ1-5,TGTGCCAGCAGCCTCTCAGGGGGAACTCAGCCCCAGCATTTT,CASSLSGGTQPQHF
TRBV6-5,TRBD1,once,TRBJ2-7,TGTGCCAGCAGCCCTACAACCGACAGGGAAAAGCAGTACTTC,CASSPTTDREKQYF
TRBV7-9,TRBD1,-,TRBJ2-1,TGTGCCAGCAGCTTAAGGGACAGGGGGTCCAATGAGCAGTTCTTC,CASSLRDRGSNEQFF
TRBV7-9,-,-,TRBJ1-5,TGTGCCAGCAGCTTAGGACAGCGGAGCAATCAGCCCCAGCATTTT,CASSLGQRSNQPQHF
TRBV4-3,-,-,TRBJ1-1,TGCGCCAGCAGCCTCGGGGAGATGAACACTGAAGCTTTCTTT,CASSLGEMNTEAFF
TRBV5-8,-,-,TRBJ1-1,TGTGCCAGCAGCTTCTGGACAGCCATGAACACTGAAGCTTTCTTT,CASSFWTAMNTEAFF
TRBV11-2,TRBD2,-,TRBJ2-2,TGTGCCAGCAGCTTAGATCTAGCGGGGTACACCGGGGAGCTGTTTTTT,CASSLDLAGYTGELFF
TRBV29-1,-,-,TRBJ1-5,TGCAGCGTTAGGCAGCAGAGCAATCAGCCCCAGCATTTT,CSVRQQSNQPQHF
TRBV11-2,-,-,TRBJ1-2,TGTGCCAGCAGTCCCGACAGGACTAGGTCTGGCTACACCTTC,CASSPDRTRSGYTF
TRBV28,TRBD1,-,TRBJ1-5,TGTGCCAGCAGTCCTGGGACAGGGGGTTTCCGAAATCAGCCCCAGCATTTT,CASSPGTGGFRNQPQHF
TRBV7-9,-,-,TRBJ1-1,TGTGCCAGCAGCTTGTCGGGGGACACTGAAGCTTTCTTT,CASSLSGDTEAFF
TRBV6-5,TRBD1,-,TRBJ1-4,TGTGCCAGCAGTACCCGACAGGGAACTAATGAAAAACTGTTTTTT,CASSTRQGTNEKLFF
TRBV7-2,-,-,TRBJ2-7,TGTGCCAGCAGCTTAGGACCTCCTTTCTACGAGCAGTACTTC,CASSLGPPFYEQYF
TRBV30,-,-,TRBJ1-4,TGTGCCTGGACCCCGAGTTGGCGGGACGTCGGTAGAAGGGATGAAAAACTGTTTTTT,CAWTPSWRDVGRRDEKLFF
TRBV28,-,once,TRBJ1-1,TGTGCCAGCAGTTTATTTACCCGAAACACTGAAGCTTTCTTT,CASSLFTRNTEAFF
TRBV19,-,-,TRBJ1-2,TGTGCCAGCCAGTCTCGGACAGACTATGGCTACACCTTC,CASQSRTDYGYTF
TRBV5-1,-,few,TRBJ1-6,TGCGCCAGCAGCCTAGACACAGTAACCAGCTCACCCCTCCACTTT,CASSLDTVTSSPLHF
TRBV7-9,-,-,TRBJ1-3,TGTGCCAGCAGCTTAGAGGGTTCCTCTGGAAACACCATATATTTT,CASSLEGSSGNTIYF
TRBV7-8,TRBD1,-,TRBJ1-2,TGTGCCAGCAGCTTCCAGACAGGGGCGTGGGGCTACACCTTC,CASSFQTGAWGYTF
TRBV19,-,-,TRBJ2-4,TGTGCCAGTAAGGCGTGGGCCAAAAACATTCAGTACTTC,CASKAWAKNIQYF
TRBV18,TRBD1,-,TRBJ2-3,TGTGCCAGCTCACCAACCGACAGGGGTGGTGTAGATACGCAGTATTTT,CASSPTDRGGVDTQYF
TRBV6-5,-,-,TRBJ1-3,TGTGCCAGCAGTTGGGGAATCTACCCCTCTGGAAACACCATATATTTT,CASSWGIYPSGNTIYF
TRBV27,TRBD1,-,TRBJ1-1,TGTGCCAGCAGTTCTACAGGGGCGGCCACTGAAGCTTTCTTT,CASSSTGAATEAFF
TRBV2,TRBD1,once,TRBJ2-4,TGTGCCAGCAGGGACCCGGGACAGATGCTCCTTTGGGCCAAAAACATTCAGTACTTC,CASRDPGQMLLWAKNIQYF
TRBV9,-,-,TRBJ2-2,TGTGCCAGCAGCGTGGGTAGTGGGACTCACACCGGAGAGCTGTTTTTT,CASSVGSGTHTGELFF
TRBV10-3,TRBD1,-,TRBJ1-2,TGTGCCATCAGCGGGGGACAGTCGGTCTATGGCTACACCTTC,CAISGGQSVYGYTF
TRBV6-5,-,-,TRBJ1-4,TGTGCCAGCAGGCCCCTCAGGGCAACTAATGAAAAACTGTTTTTT,CASRPLRATNEKLFF
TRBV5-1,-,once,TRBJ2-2,TGCGCCAGCAGCCTAGGACAGACCGGGGAGCTGTTTTTT,CASSLGQTGELFF